This is a list of T cell receptor beta chains from one sample in a study of cytomegalovirus exposure and HLA in healthy donors. Libraries were prepared by immunoSEQ multiplex PCR; TCRdb keeps only in-frame clonotypes and omits some of them. This table has about 110,000 clones, 60% to 75% appearing once. Sequencing input: PBMCs. Receptor source: a male donor in good health and CMV-seropositive. Each CDR3 is given with its conserved first and last residue. Fields, in order: clone size, J gene, CDR3 length, D gene, V gene, CDR3 DNA, CDR3 protein. The D gene is left open where the match is weak. Where a row states a size, it is once, few, many or the class of an expanded clone; other rows omit it.

once TRBJ2-7 12 TRBD1 TRBV18 TGTGCCAGCTCCTCGACAGGGGACGAGCAGTACTTC CASSSTGDEQYF
few TRBJ2-5 17 TRBD2 TRBV14 TGTGCCAGCAGCCAAGAGCATAGTCTAGCGGCCCAAGAGACCCAGTACTTC CASSQEHSLAAQETQYF
once TRBJ1-5 14 TRBD1 TRBV6-1 TGTGCCAGCAACCCGGGACAGGGATTTCAGCCCCAGCATTTT CASNPGQGFQPQHF
. TRBJ2-7 15 . TRBV9 TGTGCCAGCAGCGCTCGGGTAGCTACTGTTTACGAGCAGTACTTC CASSARVATVYEQYF
. TRBJ1-5 15 . TRBV7-2 TGTGCCAGCAGCCCCCCGGGCGGGAGCAATCAGCCCCAGCATTTT CASSPPGGSNQPQHF
. TRBJ2-7 14 . TRBV28 TGTGCCAGCAGCACCTCCGGGACATTGTACGAGCAGTACTTC CASSTSGTLYEQYF
. TRBJ1-5 17 TRBD1 TRBV5-7 TGTGCCAGCAACCCGGGGGACAGGGGATATAGCAATCAGCCCCAGCATTTT CASNPGDRGYSNQPQHF
. TRBJ2-1 15 . TRBV5-1 TGCGCCAGCAGCTTGCCTACGGTCGCCACCAATGAGCAGTTCTTC CASSLPTVATNEQFF
. TRBJ1-1 13 . TRBV5-6 TGTGCCAGCAGTATCGTTCGGGTCCTTGAAGCTTTCTTT CASSIVRVLEAFF
. TRBJ1-1 12 . TRBV5-1 TGCGCCAGCAGCTTGCGGGACACTGAAGCTTTCTTT CASSLRDTEAFF
. TRBJ1-5 12 . TRBV9 TGTGCCAGCAGCCAGGGCGGACAACCCCAGCATTTT CASSQGGQPQHF
. TRBJ2-5 14 . TRBV19 TGTGCCACCTCCGGGACAACGAAGGGAGAGACCCAGTACTTC CATSGTTKGETQYF
. TRBJ1-1 14 . TRBV11-3 TGTGCCAGCAGCTTTCGGGGAAAGGACACTGAAGCTTTCTTT CASSFRGKDTEAFF
. TRBJ2-3 14 . TRBV7-6 TGTGCCAGCAGCTTAGTTCCTTCCGCAGATACGCAGTATTTT CASSLVPSADTQYF
. TRBJ2-7 15 . TRBV28 TGTGCCAGCAGTTTGCCCGGGGGGCAATCCTACGAGCAGTACTTC CASSLPGGQSYEQYF
. TRBJ1-4 15 . TRBV5-1 TGCGCCAGCAGCTTAGTGGGGGAGGTGAATGAAAAACTGTTTTTT CASSLVGEVNEKLFF
few TRBJ2-1 16 . TRBV11-3 TGTGCCAGCAGCTTTCGGGGGGCTTCCTCCTACAATGAGCAGTTCTTC CASSFRGASSYNEQFF
. TRBJ1-5 14 . TRBV29-1 TGCAGCGTTGCGGACAGTAATAGCAATCAGCCCCAGCATTTT CSVADSNSNQPQHF
. TRBJ2-3 16 . TRBV4-3 TGCGCCAGCAGCCAAGTTTGGGCCCGAAGCACAGATACGCAGTATTTT CASSQVWARSTDTQYF
. TRBJ2-1 16 TRBD1 TRBV18 TGTGCCAGCTCACCAATCTCAGGGGGCTCCTACAATGAGCAGTTCTTC CASSPISGGSYNEQFF
. TRBJ1-1 13 . TRBV13 TGTGCCAGCAGCTTAATTTCGACAGATGAAGCTTTCTTT CASSLISTDEAFF
many TRBJ2-1 16 TRBD2 TRBV19 TGTGCCAGTAGCCCAGCGGCGGGGGGGGAGAACAATGAGCAGTTCTTC CASSPAAGGENNEQFF
. TRBJ2-1 17 TRBD2 TRBV5-1 TGCGCCAGCGGAGCAAACCAACTAGCGGGAGGCTACAATGAGCAGTTCTTC CASGANQLAGGYNEQFF
. TRBJ2-1 20 TRBD2 TRBV4-3 TGCGCCAGCAGCCAAGTTCCCGGACTAGCGGGAGGGCTGGCGTACAATGAGCAGTTCTTC CASSQVPGLAGGLAYNEQFF
. TRBJ2-3 16 TRBD2 TRBV6-5 TGTGCCAGCAGTTACAACCCGGGACTAGCCACAGATACGCAGTATTTT CASSYNPGLATDTQYF
. TRBJ1-1 14 TRBD1 TRBV6-6 TGTGCCAGCAGTTCGGGACAGGGAGGAACTGAAGCTTTCTTT CASSSGQGGTEAFF
. TRBJ1-2 14 . TRBV27 TGTGCCAGCAAGGTGGACACCGCTAACTATGGCTACACCTTC CASKVDTANYGYTF
. TRBJ2-7 15 TRBD1 TRBV5-4 TGTGCCAGCAGCTTGTTTGACAGGGTGGAGGACGAGCAGTACTTC CASSLFDRVEDEQYF
. TRBJ2-7 15 TRBD2 TRBV7-2 TGTGCCAGCAGTCCCGGACTAGCGTTCTCCTACGAGCAGTACTTC CASSPGLAFSYEQYF
. TRBJ2-7 13 . TRBV4-1 TGCGCCAGCAGCCAAATTACAGGCTACGAGCAGTACTTC CASSQITGYEQYF
. TRBJ2-7 15 TRBD2 TRBV4-2 TGTGCCAGCAGCCAAGCTGGGACTAGCGGGAGTGTTCTGTACTTC CASSQAGTSGSVLYF
few TRBJ1-3 16 . TRBV4-1 TGCGCCAGCAGCCAAGTGCACGGGGGAACTGGAAACACCATATATTTT CASSQVHGGTGNTIYF
. TRBJ2-6 18 TRBD2 TRBV4-2 TGTGCCAGCAGCCAAGATTGGGAGGGATTCTCTGGGGCCAACGTCCTGACTTTC CASSQDWEGFSGANVLTF
. TRBJ1-5 14 . TRBV4-1 TGCGCCAGCAGCCTAGGACTTAGCAATCAGCCCCAGCATTTT CASSLGLSNQPQHF
. TRBJ2-7 14 TRBD1 TRBV6-5 TGTGCCAGCAGTGGCTACACAGGGGGCTACGAGCAGTACTTC CASSGYTGGYEQYF
. TRBJ2-5 14 . TRBV19 TGTGCCAGTAGTATCACGATCCTACCCGAGACCCAGTACTTC CASSITILPETQYF
. TRBJ1-4 15 . TRBV7-9 TGTGCCAGCAGCCCCCCGACACTAACTAATGAAAAACTGTTTTTT CASSPPTLTNEKLFF
. TRBJ2-7 13 TRBD2 TRBV28 TGTGCCAGCATCCGTAGCGGGAGCTACGAGCAGTACTTC CASIRSGSYEQYF
. TRBJ2-2 18 TRBD1 TRBV27 TGTGCCACTCGGGACAGACGACTAAGAGCGGAGAACACCGGGGAGCTGTTTTTT CATRDRRLRAENTGELFF
. TRBJ1-5 18 . TRBV4-3 TGCGCCAGCAGCCAAGACGCCATTCAGGGATATAGCAATCAGCCCCAGCATTTT CASSQDAIQGYSNQPQHF
. TRBJ1-2 15 TRBD1 TRBV10-1 TGCGCCAGCAGTGATCACCCGGACAGGCTCTATGGCTACACCTTC CASSDHPDRLYGYTF
. TRBJ2-7 15 . TRBV7-9 TGTGCCAGCAGCCCAAGCCCGACAGCATCCTACGAGCAGTACTTC CASSPSPTASYEQYF
. TRBJ2-7 16 . TRBV27 TGTGCCAGCAGTTTAGCCCCGGGACACCACTCCTACGAGCAGTACTTC CASSLAPGHHSYEQYF
. TRBJ2-6 14 . TRBV29-1 TGCAGCTTCTTCCCGGGTTCTGGGGCCAACGTCCTGACTTTC CSFFPGSGANVLTF
. TRBJ1-1 13 . TRBV6-6 TGTGCCAGCAGTTACGCGGGGAACACTGAAGCTTTCTTT CASSYAGNTEAFF
. TRBJ1-1 18 . TRBV5-1 TGCGCCAGCAGACCCACCTCCGGACAAACCCCGGGGGACACTGAAGCTTTCTTT CASRPTSGQTPGDTEAFF
. TRBJ2-5 14 . TRBV5-1 TGCGCCAGCAGCTTGGTTTCTTATTCGGAGACCCAGTACTTC CASSLVSYSETQYF
. TRBJ2-5 15 TRBD1 TRBV4-3 TGCGCCAGCAGCCCCAGACAGGGAACGTGGGAGACCCAGTACTTC CASSPRQGTWETQYF
once TRBJ1-2 12 . TRBV29-1 TGCAGCGTTGCGACGGACTTCTATGGCTACACCTTC CSVATDFYGYTF
. TRBJ2-3 15 . TRBV5-4 TGTGCCAGCAGCCTAGAGGGGGGGCCGGCGGATACGCAGTATTTT CASSLEGGPADTQYF